The clone carrying this T cell receptor beta chain has just a few counts. Its target is unknown. Repertoires were generated with immunoSEQ multiplex PCR, while TCRdb's copy carries only in-frame clones and drops some. Of over 20,000 clones listed, around nine tenths were seen once; the top ten hold roughly 1.4%. The data were obtained in a study of B cell selection in AIRE deficiency. Findings and limits, study-wide: Healthy Tconv contained about 37% of shared healthy Treg sequences; only TCRbeta sequenced.

The regulatory T cell sort gate was CD4+CD25hiCD127low/negative. The germline gives CDR1 SGHRS, CDR2 YFSETQ. This CDR3 is built from 15 residues. The V gene end was trimmed by 4 bases and the J gene end by 3 bases; junction bases not matched to a gene: 5. This TCR derives from a human donor in good health. Sample: CD4+CD25+ Tregs sorted from PBMCs. The chain employs TRBV5-1 and TRBJ1-2; 11 nucleotides match TRBD1. The CDR3 DNA follows: TGCGCCAGCAGCGCCGGACAGGGGGCCTACTATGGCTACACCTTC. The encoded protein is CASSAGQGAYYGYTF.